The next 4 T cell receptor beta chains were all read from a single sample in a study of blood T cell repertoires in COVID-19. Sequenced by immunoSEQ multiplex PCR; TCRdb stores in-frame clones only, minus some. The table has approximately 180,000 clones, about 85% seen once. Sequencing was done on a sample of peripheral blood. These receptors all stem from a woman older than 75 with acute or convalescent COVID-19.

CDR3: CASSPRGRGAAPYSNQPQHF. CDR3 bases: TGTGCCAGCAGCCCCCGAGGGAGGGGGGCGGCACCGTATAGCAATCAGCCCCAGCATTTT. The chain joins TRBV21-1 to TRBJ1-5. TRBV21-1 is a recognized pseudogene. This CDR3 is built from 20 residues.

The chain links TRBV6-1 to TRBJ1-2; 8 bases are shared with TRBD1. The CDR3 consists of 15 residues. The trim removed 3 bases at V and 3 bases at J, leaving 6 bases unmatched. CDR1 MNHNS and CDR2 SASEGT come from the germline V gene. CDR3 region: CASSDRDRGDYGYTF. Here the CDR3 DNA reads TGTGCCAGCAGTGACCGTGACAGGGGTGACTATGGCTACACCTTC.

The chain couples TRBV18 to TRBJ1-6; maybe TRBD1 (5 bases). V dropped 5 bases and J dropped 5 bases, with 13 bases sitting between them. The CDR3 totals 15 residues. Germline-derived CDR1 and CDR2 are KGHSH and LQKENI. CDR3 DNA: TGTGCCAGCTCATTTCGACAGCGGGATAATTCACCCCTCCACTTT. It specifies CASSFRQRDNSPLHF.

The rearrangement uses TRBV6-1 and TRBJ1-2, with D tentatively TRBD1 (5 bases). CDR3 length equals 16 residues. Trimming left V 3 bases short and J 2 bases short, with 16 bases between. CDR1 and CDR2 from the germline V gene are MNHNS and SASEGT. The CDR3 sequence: CASSERSFGGNYGYTF. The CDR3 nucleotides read TGTGCCAGCAGTGAGAGAAGCTTCGGGGGGAACTATGGCTACACCTTC.